The rows below give T cell receptor beta chains drawn from one sample of a study of shared clonotypes between healthy human individuals. The assay was immunoSEQ multiplex PCR, and TCRdb's table has in-frame clones only and misses some. This table has hundreds of thousands of clones, around 92% appearing once. The sequenced material came from naive CD8+ T cells sorted from blood. These receptors were collected from a man younger than 40 in good health. Each CDR3 is given without its conserved first and last residue. A D gene is named only where the DNA matches it firmly.

>TRBJ1-1|TRBV5-1|TRBD1
ASSLGQGSSEAF
>TRBJ2-1|TRBV19|-
ASSIEVQSSYNEQF
>TRBJ2-7|TRBV6-5|TRBD1
ASSPGQGYWEQY
>TRBJ2-1|TRBV7-6|-
ASSLDPPTRESSYNEQF
>TRBJ2-2|TRBV4-1|-
ASSQENRYNTGELF
>TRBJ2-5|TRBV5-1|TRBD2
ASSPVLAGGPETQY
>TRBJ1-2|TRBV7-9|-
ASSLASPHGYT
>TRBJ2-7|TRBV28|TRBD2
ASSWTSGSPREQY
>TRBJ2-7|TRBV7-9|TRBD2
ASSPGLGLVAYEQY
>TRBJ2-3|TRBV7-9|-
ASVGTDTQY
>TRBJ2-5|TRBV25-1|-
ASSADPNGAAQY
>TRBJ1-1|TRBV2|-
ASSERGFTEAF
>TRBJ2-7|TRBV14|TRBD1
ASSSGQGWREQY
>TRBJ2-1|TRBV10-1|TRBD2
ASSESLRGGLEQF
>TRBJ1-2|TRBV7-9|-
ASSTRGYT
>TRBJ2-1|TRBV27|-
ASSLGGSYNEQF
>TRBJ1-2|TRBV6-1|TRBD1
ASSEIGGSYGYT
>TRBJ2-5|TRBV7-9|TRBD1
ASSFGTGGLGAQY
>TRBJ1-2|TRBV29-1|TRBD1
SVAETGLSYGYT
>TRBJ1-1|TRBV2|TRBD1
ASSPSALTGGAGTEAF
>TRBJ2-7|TRBV10-2|-
ASSEQAYEQY
>TRBJ1-2|TRBV7-9|TRBD1
ASRTGDILNYGYT
>TRBJ2-1|TRBV28|-
ASSETWDPQVREQF
>TRBJ1-4|TRBV2|TRBD1
AGRQGWDNEKLF
>TRBJ1-4|TRBV6-6|-
ASRGVGNEKLF
>TRBJ2-7|TRBV27|TRBD2
ASRGSGTYEQY
>TRBJ1-2|TRBV27|TRBD1
ASSDNRGFSYT
>TRBJ1-5|TRBV19|-
ASSIEQDQPQH
>TRBJ1-1|TRBV10-3|TRBD1
AIRVDRGRNRGTEAF
>TRBJ2-3|TRBV10-1|-
ASSESEDTATDTQY
>TRBJ2-5|TRBV5-4|TRBD2
ASSSTGGLAGSLSD
>TRBJ2-3|TRBV30|-
AWAAGVQRTDTQY
>TRBJ1-5|TRBV16|-
ASSEGWRQPQH
>TRBJ2-7|TRBV15|TRBD1
ATSRDFGQGSYEQY
>TRBJ2-1|TRBV28|-
ASSSRKSSYNEQF
>TRBJ1-2|TRBV4-3|-
ASSQDGDWGYT
>TRBJ2-2|TRBV28|-
ASSLSGTSNTGELF
>TRBJ1-4|TRBV27|-
ASSLLGMGANEKLF
>TRBJ2-3|TRBV27|-
ASSLLDSTDTQY
>TRBJ2-7|TRBV28|-
ASSLSARGSYEQY
>TRBJ1-4|TRBV19|-
ASADILNEKLF